The rows below give T cell receptor beta chains drawn from one sample of a study of PD-L1 blockade in urothelial cancer. This table comes from immunoSEQ multiplex PCR, and its TCRdb copy is limited to in-frame clones, with some not included. Seen here are about 48,000 clones, roughly 80% observed once, and the top ten hold 8.8%. The sequencing here drew on PBMCs, taken around atezolizumab (anti-PD-L1) treatment. These receptors originate from a man between 65 and 80 years old with urothelial cancer. Each CDR3 is given with its conserved first and last residue. The D gene is left open where the match is weak. Clone size is not always given. Where it is, it says once, few, many or a class for expanded clones.

CASSVAERNTEAFF	TGTGCCAGCAGCGTAGCTGAGAGGAACACTGAAGCTTTCTTT	medium-sized	TRBJ1-1	.	TRBV9
CASSPAGLGTIGYTF	TGTGCCAGCAGCCCAGCGGGGCTGGGGACGATTGGCTACACCTTC	.	TRBJ1-2	.	TRBV28
CASSRGLDEKLFF	TGTGCCAGCAGCCGGGGGCTTGATGAAAAACTGTTTTTT	.	TRBJ1-4	.	TRBV14
CASSVFRPRGYEQYF	TGTGCCAGCAGTGTCTTTCGTCCCAGGGGCTACGAGCAGTACTTC	.	TRBJ2-7	.	TRBV6-1
CASSLGTSERQYF	TGCGCCAGCAGCCTCGGGACTAGCGAGCGGCAGTACTTC	.	TRBJ2-7	TRBD2	TRBV5-1
CASSLVPRGTIYF	TGTGCCAGCAGCTTGGTACCCCGGGGCACCATATATTTT	.	TRBJ1-3	.	TRBV5-5
CASSLETPSGANVLTF	TGCGCCAGCAGCTTGGAAACTCCTTCTGGGGCCAACGTCCTGACTTTC	.	TRBJ2-6	.	TRBV5-1
CASQNSNQPQHF	TGTGCCAGCCAGAATAGCAATCAGCCCCAGCATTTT	once	TRBJ1-5	.	TRBV28
CASSFGTGGTEAFF	TGTGCCAGCAGTTTTGGGACAGGGGGCACTGAAGCTTTCTTT	.	TRBJ1-1	TRBD1	TRBV27
CASSVAGTRVDTQYF	TGTGCCAGCAGCGTAGCCGGGACTAGGGTAGATACGCAGTATTTT	.	TRBJ2-3	TRBD2	TRBV9
CASSSHGTSGNFIANTGELFF	TGTGCCAGCAGCTCTCACGGGACTAGCGGGAACTTTATCGCGAACACCGGGGAGCTGTTTTTT	once	TRBJ2-2	TRBD2	TRBV28
CASSISMTGELFF	TGTGCCAGTAGTATTTCAATGACCGGGGAGCTGTTTTTT	.	TRBJ2-2	.	TRBV19
CASSLRRGSNQPQHF	TGTGCCAGCAGCTTGCGCAGGGGGTCGAATCAGCCCCAGCATTTT	.	TRBJ1-5	TRBD1	TRBV5-6
CAWTYTRETQYF	TGTGCCTGGACTTACACGAGGGAGACCCAGTACTTC	.	TRBJ2-5	.	TRBV30
CASTPGTSGRAGQYF	TGTGCCAGCACCCCCGGGACTAGCGGGAGGGCCGGGCAGTACTTC	.	TRBJ2-7	TRBD2	TRBV6-5
CASSYSATPSGNTIYF	TGTGCCAGCAGTTACTCGGCCACCCCCTCTGGAAACACCATATATTTT	.	TRBJ1-3	.	TRBV6-6
CASSAQSGPNQKLFF	TGTGCCAGCAGTGCGCAGTCGGGTCCCAATCAAAAACTGTTTTTT	once	TRBJ1-4	.	TRBV6-1
CASSTKETSGIGNEQFF	TGTGCCAGCAGCACCAAAGAGACTAGCGGGATTGGGAATGAGCAGTTCTTC	once	TRBJ2-1	.	TRBV21-1
CASTTGGDTQYF	TGTGCCAGCACCACTGGAGGGGATACGCAGTATTTT	.	TRBJ2-3	.	TRBV27
CAISGGGGFEAFF	TGTGCCATTTCAGGTGGGGGGGGGTTTGAAGCTTTCTTT	.	TRBJ1-1	.	TRBV10-3
CASSQFMTEYGYTF	TGTGCCAGCAGCCAATTTATGACAGAGTATGGCTACACCTTC	.	TRBJ1-2	.	TRBV6-5
CAWSQGLDTGELFF	TGTGCCTGGAGTCAAGGACTCGACACCGGGGAGCTGTTTTTT	once	TRBJ2-2	.	TRBV30
CASRGGTYEQYF	TGTGCCAGCAGGGGGGGGACGTACGAGCAGTACTTC	.	TRBJ2-7	TRBD2	TRBV6-6
CASRLIGVGLAGYNEQFF	TGCGCCAGCAGGCTGATCGGGGTCGGACTAGCGGGATACAATGAGCAGTTCTTC	.	TRBJ2-1	TRBD2	TRBV5-1
CASSLGTSGYNEQFF	TGCGCCAGCAGCTTGGGGACTAGCGGATACAATGAGCAGTTCTTC	few	TRBJ2-1	TRBD2	TRBV5-1
CASSFREAGEQFF	TGTGCCAGCAGTTTCCGGGAGGCGGGAGAGCAGTTCTTC	few	TRBJ2-1	TRBD2	TRBV27
CASRGWQETQYF	TGTGCCAGCCGGGGGTGGCAAGAGACCCAGTACTTC	.	TRBJ2-5	.	TRBV2